This entry concerns a single T cell receptor beta chain. The antigen is not known. TCRdb redid the calling of the reads with MiXCR, one entry per CDR3 protein. The profile shows some 900,000 distinct CDR3 sequences, around a third of them singletons. The sample belongs to a study of T cell repertoires in cytomegalovirus infection. The overall study: Public TCR beta signatures indicated both CMV infection and matching HLA type.

Study-wide findings and caveats: Summed frequency of public TCR beta families distinguished CMV carriers with the relevant HLA. HLA-C-restricted CMV-specific TCR beta clonotypes were dominant in the ex vivo response.

The CDR3 has 17 residues. V gave up 4 bases and J gave up 0 bases; unmatched junction bases: 7. Germline V gene lookup returns CDR1 LNHDA and CDR2 SQIVND (reference sequence). The sequences come from cultured CD8+ T cells from PBMCs, collected from culture after CMV antigen stimulation. The V gene is TRBV19, the J gene TRBJ1-5; 9 positions match TRBD1. The receptor was derived from a human donor in good health (CMV status not recorded). Some clones in this sample may be carry-over from other donors' samples. CDR3 residues: CASSNRDRVYSNQPQHF. CDR3 DNA sequence: TGTGCCAGTAGTAACCGGGACAGGGTTTATAGCAATCAGCCCCAGCATTTT.